Listed below are T cell receptor beta chains from one sample, sequenced in a study of Graves' ophthalmopathy and Graves' hyperthyroidism. TCRdb used MiXCR to reprocess the multiplex PCR reads, holding one entry per CDR3 protein. Of 650,000 to 900,000 distinct CDR3 sequences in the sample, approximately 40% are singletons; the top ten hold about 40%. The sequencing input was peripheral blood. The receptor source for this set is an adult man with Graves' ophthalmopathy. Each CDR3 is given with its conserved first and last residue. The D gene is left open where the match is weak. Only some rows state a clone size, as once, few, many or a class for expanded clones.

11	TRBV19	TRBJ1-1	TRBD1	many	CARRQGAEAFF	TGTGCCAGGAGACAGGGGGCTGAAGCTTTCTTT
14	TRBV7-9	TRBJ2-7	TRBD2	.	CASSLSGSLYEQYF	TGTGCCAGCTCACTCAGCGGGAGCCTCTACGAGCAGTACTTC
17	TRBV7-3	TRBJ2-5	.	.	CASSLDLRGLYQETQYF	TGTGCCAGCAGCTTGGATCTGCGGGGGCTGTACCAAGAGACCCAGTACTTC
13	TRBV2	TRBJ2-7	TRBD1	.	CASSNRGDYEQYF	TGTGCCAGCAGTAACAGGGGTGACTACGAGCAGTACTTC
14	TRBV5-1	TRBJ1-5	.	.	CASSFQGQIQPQHF	TGCGCCAGCAGCTTTCAAGGGCAGATTCAGCCCCAGCATTTT
14	TRBV15	TRBJ1-2	.	.	CATSSVGSSYGYTF	TGTGCCACCAGCAGCGTGGGATCGTCCTATGGCTACACCTTC
13	TRBV7-9	TRBJ2-7	.	few	CASSLIQFYEQYF	TGTGCCAGCAGCTTAATCCAGTTCTACGAGCAGTACTTC
13	TRBV2	TRBJ1-6	TRBD1	many	CASNDRGRSPLHF	TGTGCCAGCAACGACAGGGGGCGTTCACCCCTCCACTTT
13	TRBV24-1	TRBJ1-5	.	.	CASRPNSNQPQHF	TGTGCCAGCAGGCCTAATAGCAATCAGCCCCAGCATTTT
13	TRBV29-1	TRBJ1-4	TRBD1	once	CSVSRTGVAKLFF	TGCAGCGTTTCACGGACAGGGGTGGCAAAACTGTTTTTT
14	TRBV7-8	TRBJ1-1	.	.	CASSLSQGHTEAFF	TGTGCCAGCAGCTTATCTCAGGGGCACACTGAAGCTTTCTTT
13	TRBV2	TRBJ1-2	.	many	CASSERPRNGYTF	TGTGCCAGCAGTGAAAGACCCCGGAATGGCTACACCTTC
18	TRBV15	TRBJ1-2	TRBD1	many	CATSRDKFRTGAVYGYTF	TGTGCCACCAGCAGAGATAAATTCAGGACAGGCGCTGTATATGGCTACACCTTC
14	TRBV2	TRBJ1-4	TRBD1	.	CASSGTGAVEKLFF	TGTGCCAGCAGTGGGACAGGTGCGGTGGAAAAACTGTTTTTT
17	TRBV24-1	TRBJ1-5	TRBD1	.	CATSDPGTGANSQPQHF	TGTGCCACCAGTGACCCAGGGACAGGGGCCAATAGTCAGCCCCAGCATTTT
13	TRBV10-3	TRBJ1-2	TRBD1	many	CAISLTGGDGYTF	TGTGCCATCAGTTTGACAGGGGGAGATGGCTACACCTTC
14	TRBV13	TRBJ1-2	.	.	CASSLEEGIYGYTF	TGTGCCAGCAGCTTAGAAGAGGGAATCTATGGCTACACCTTC
14	TRBV19	TRBJ1-3	.	many	CASSSRISGNTIYF	TGTGCCAGTTCATCACGGATCTCTGGAAACACCATATATTTT
13	TRBV11-2	TRBJ2-5	.	many	CASRQAAQETQYF	TGTGCCAGTCGCCAGGCGGCCCAAGAGACCCAGTACTTC
16	TRBV10-3	TRBJ1-5	TRBD1	.	CASSYWTGTDNQPQHF	TGTGCCAGCAGCTATTGGACCGGGACAGACAATCAGCCCCAGCATTTT
14	TRBV29-1	TRBJ2-7	.	.	CSVEFPGKNYEQYF	TGCAGCGTTGAGTTTCCAGGGAAGAACTACGAGCAGTACTTC
16	TRBV7-9	TRBJ2-5	TRBD1	once	CASSLETGPGEETQYF	TGTGCCAGCAGCTTGGAGACAGGGCCCGGAGAAGAGACCCAGTACTTC
14	TRBV7-9	TRBJ2-7	TRBD2	.	CASSLGLATYKQYF	TGTGCCAGCAGCCTCGGACTAGCCACCTACAAGCAGTACTTC
13	TRBV15	TRBJ1-1	.	.	CATSRPKNTEAFF	TGTGCCACCAGTAGACCAAAGAACACTGAAGCTTTCTTT
16	TRBV9	TRBJ2-7	TRBD2	few	CASSVGAGEGRHEQYF	TGTGCCAGCAGCGTAGGGGCTGGGGAGGGGCGCCACGAGCAGTACTTC
14	TRBV7-4	TRBJ1-2	.	many	CASKGRRTNYGYTF	TGTGCCAGCAAGGGACGTCGGACTAACTATGGCTACACCTTC
15	TRBV25-1	TRBJ2-2	.	.	CASSQRSREDGELFF	TGTGCCAGCAGCCAGAGGAGTAGGGAGGACGGGGAGCTGTTTTTT
16	TRBV24-1	TRBJ1-5	.	few	CASSYGGRDSNQPQHF	TGTGCCAGCAGTTACGGCGGCAGGGATAGCAATCAGCCCCAGCATTTT
13	TRBV7-2	TRBJ1-3	.	many	CASSQGNRNTIYF	TGTGCCAGCAGCCAGGGGAACAGAAACACCATATATTTT
17	TRBV7-9	TRBJ2-2	TRBD2	.	CASSFTSGAANTGELFF	TGTGCCAGCAGTTTTACTAGCGGGGCCGCGAACACCGGGGAGCTGTTTTTT
15	TRBV10-3	TRBJ1-2	TRBD1	.	CAISSTDRAGYGYTF	TGTGCCATCAGTTCGACGGACAGGGCTGGCTATGGCTACACCTTC
15	TRBV2	TRBJ1-6	.	many	CASSESTARGSPLHF	TGTGCCAGCAGTGAATCGACGGCGCGGGGATCACCCCTCCACTTT
11	TRBV29-1	TRBJ1-2	.	.	CSVRKGSGNTF	TGCAGCGTCCGAAAAGGCTCTGGAAACACCTTC
14	TRBV20-1	TRBJ2-5	TRBD2	few	CSAPGLAGEETQYF	TGCAGTGCCCCGGGACTAGCGGGAGAAGAGACCCAGTACTTC
16	TRBV25-1	TRBJ1-1	.	.	CASSDSAGGARTEAFF	TGTGCCAGCAGTGATAGTGCCGGGGGGGCGAGGACTGAAGCTTTCTTT
14	TRBV6-2/TRBV6-3	TRBJ2-2	TRBD1	few	CASSLTTGTGELFF	TGTGCCAGCAGCCTAACGACAGGGACCGGGGAGCTGTTTTTT
15	TRBV10-3	TRBJ2-7	.	.	CASSPGGIGSYEQYF	TGTGCCAGCAGTCCCGGGGGAATCGGCTCCTACGAGCAGTACTTC
17	TRBV5-6	TRBJ2-5	TRBD2	few	CASSPGLAGGKGETQYF	TGTGCCAGCAGCCCGGGACTAGCGGGGGGAAAAGGGGAGACCCAGTACTTC
14	TRBV2	TRBJ1-4	TRBD1	.	CASRVDRVNEKLFF	TGTGCCAGCAGAGTAGACAGGGTTAATGAAAAACTGTTTTTT
17	TRBV29-1	TRBJ1-1	.	.	CSIAALATGMMNTEAFF	TGCAGCATTGCGGCCCTCGCAACAGGTATGATGAACACTGAAGCTTTCTTT
14	TRBV25-1	TRBJ2-7	TRBD1	many	CASSDGTGTYEQYF	TGTGCCAGCAGTGACGGGACAGGTACCTACGAGCAGTACTTC
15	TRBV29-1	TRBJ2-7	TRBD2	once	CSVEVTGLAYHEQYF	TGCAGCGTTGAAGTTACGGGACTAGCGTACCACGAGCAGTACTTC
12	TRBV5-8	TRBJ1-1	.	many	CASSFGQKEAFF	TGTGCCAGCAGCTTTGGACAGAAAGAAGCTTTCTTT
14	TRBV12-3/TRBV12-4	TRBJ1-5	TRBD1	.	CASSLQGATGPQHF	TGTGCCAGCAGTCTACAGGGGGCCACGGGGCCCCAGCATTTT
13	TRBV2	TRBJ2-5	.	once	CASSPGAIETQYF	TGTGCCAGCAGTCCAGGGGCGATAGAGACCCAGTACTTC
14	TRBV7-9	TRBJ1-4	.	few	CASSPRTGVEKLFF	TGTGCCAGCAGTCCCCGAACCGGGGTAGAAAAACTGTTTTTT
12	TRBV7-3	TRBJ1-2	TRBD1	many	CASSFSGGDYTF	TGTGCCAGCAGCTTCTCAGGGGGAGACTACACCTTC
17	TRBV15	TRBJ1-3	.	few	CATSPGGRLVTGNTIYF	TGTGCCACTTCGCCCGGGGGGCGCTTAGTCACCGGAAACACCATATATTTT
13	TRBV20-1	TRBJ2-7	.	many	CSASPDTTYEQYF	TGCAGTGCCAGCCCGGACACCACCTACGAGCAGTACTTC
11	TRBV7-8	TRBJ1-3	.	.	CASSPEGTIYF	TGTGCCAGCAGCCCCGAGGGCACCATATATTTT
18	TRBV7-2	TRBJ2-7	TRBD2	few	CASSLARGLAGVNYEQYF	TGTGCCAGCAGCTTAGCGCGAGGACTAGCGGGAGTTAACTACGAGCAGTACTTC
15	TRBV7-9	TRBJ2-2	.	few	CASSSRDFNTGELFF	TGTGCCAGCAGCTCACGGGACTTCAACACCGGGGAGCTGTTTTTT
14	TRBV7-9	TRBJ1-3	.	.	CASSLAGEGNTIYF	TGTGCCAGCAGCTTAGCGGGCGAAGGAAACACCATATATTTT
13	TRBV7-9	TRBJ1-5	.	.	CASSYRLDQPQHF	TGTGCCAGCAGTTACCGTTTGGATCAGCCCCAGCATTTT